The 13 T cell receptor beta chains presented below share a single source sample, sequenced in a study of blood T cell repertoires in COVID-19. Some clones are missing from TCRdb's copy, which holds only in-frame ones; the method was immunoSEQ multiplex PCR. The sample lists roughly 170,000 clones; more than 75% were seen once. The sample consisted of peripheral blood. These receptors were taken from a woman aged 18-30 years who had recovered from COVID-19.

V and J are TRBV19 and TRBJ2-1, with D maybe TRBD2 (5 bases). The CDR3 has 15 amino acids. Per the germline V gene, CDR1 is LNHDA and CDR2 is SQIVND (reference sequence). Trimming removed 0 bases from V and 0 bases from J, with 6 bases in between. CDR3 protein: CASSIEGSSYNEQFF. The CDR3 region has the DNA TGTGCCAGTAGTATAGAGGGGAGCTCCTACAATGAGCAGTTCTTC.

This clone was counted a few times. This chain links TRBV7-2 with TRBJ2-7, with D hard to call. Germline lookup yields CDR1 SGHTA and CDR2 FQGNSA. The V end was cut by 6 bases, the J end by 6 bases, with 12 bases between. The CDR3 spans 12 residues. The CDR3 DNA follows: TGTGCCAGCAGGGTCCCGGGTGGCGAGCAGTACTTC. Translated, it gives CASRVPGGEQYF.

V and J are TRBV5-1 and TRBJ2-1; maybe TRBD1 (5 bases). Germline lookup yields CDR1 SGHRS and CDR2 YFSETQ. The CDR3 sequence is 14 residues long. Trimming pared 0 bases from V and 6 bases from J, leaving 10 bases between. Written as DNA, the CDR3 is TGCGCCAGCAGCTTGGTCGACAGTACCAATGAGCAGTTCTTC. Protein: CASSLVDSTNEQFF.

The V gene is TRBV10-3, the J gene TRBJ1-2, with a tentative D call TRBD1 (5 bases). Trimming cost V 9 bases and J 1 base, with 12 bases left between them. The germline gives CDR1 ENHRY, CDR2 SYGVKD. The CDR3 spans 13 residues. The CDR3 DNA is TGTGCCATACGCTCAGGGATTAACTATGGCTACACCTTC. This codes for CAIRSGINYGYTF.

This clone was seen a few times. The V gene is TRBV19, the J gene TRBJ1-1, with D uncertain. The V end was cut by 4 bases, the J end by 1 base, with 4 bases between. This CDR3 is built from 12 residues. From germline, CDR1 is LNHDA and CDR2 SQIVND (reference sequence). CDR3 in DNA: TGTGCCAGTAGTACGGGGAACACTGAAGCTTTCTTT. Amino acids: CASSTGNTEAFF. The full variable domain, rest sourced from reference TRBV19 and TRBJ1-1, is DGGITQSPKYLFRKEGQNVTLSCEQNLNHDAMYWYRQDPGQGLRLIYYSQIVNDFQKGDIAEGYSVSREKKESFPLTVTSAQKNPTAFYLCASSTGNTEAFFGQGTRLTVV.

The chain couples TRBV7-8 to TRBJ2-7; possibly TRBD1 for D (6 bases). V was trimmed by 1 base and J by 3 bases, leaving 10 bases between them. The germline CDR1 and CDR2 sequences are SGHVS and FQNEAQ. The CDR3 is 14 amino acids. CDR3 in amino acids: CASSLGGPGYEQYV. As DNA, the CDR3 is TGTGCCAGCAGCTTAGGGGGGCCGGGCTACGAGCAGTACGTC.

In this sample, this clone turned up once. This sequence joins TRBV7-2 and TRBJ2-3, with 7 bases that match TRBD1. This CDR3 contains 17 residues. Germline CDR1 and CDR2: SGHTA and FQGNSA. The ends lost 0 bases at V and 1 base at J; junction bases unmatched: 7. CDR3 coding DNA: TGTGCCAGCAGCTTAGCTCCGTGGACAGGCGGCACAGATACGCAGTATTTT. Amino acids: CASSLAPWTGGTDTQYF.

The genes are TRBV7-9 and TRBJ2-7, with 9 bases fitting TRBD2. The germline CDR1 and CDR2 sequences are SEHNR and FQNEAQ (reference sequence). CDR3 length: 16 residues. V lost 5 bases to trimming and J lost 7 bases; unmatched junction nucleotides: 15. CDR3 loop: CASSPRAYSGGREQYF. The CDR3 DNA is TGTGCCAGCAGCCCCCGGGCTTACAGCGGGGGGCGGGAGCAGTACTTC.

J is TRBJ2-3 and V is TRBV21-1; TRBD2, the table's D call, was not compared with the DNA. TRBV21-1 is annotated as a pseudogene. The CDR3 is made up of 14 amino acids. CDR3 protein: CASSNLRCTDTQYF. DNA for the CDR3: TGTGCCAGCAGCAACTTGCGATGCACAGATACGCAGTATTTT.

In its sample, this clone was seen many times. The CDR3: CASSLSGNYGYTF. In DNA, the CDR3 is TGCGCCAGCAGCTTGTCAGGGAACTATGGCTACACCTTC. The chain combines TRBV5-1 with TRBJ1-2, with D perhaps TRBD1 (5 bases). V was pared by 1 base and J by 2 bases, with 6 bases between. The CDR3 runs 13 residues. CDR1 SGHRS and CDR2 YFSETQ come from the germline V gene.

This clone was observed a handful of times. J is TRBJ2-1 and V is TRBV7-9; D perhaps matches TRBD1 (5 bases). Trimming took off 4 bases at V and 6 bases at J, with 7 bases between the two ends. Germline loops: CDR1 SEHNR, CDR2 FQNEAQ (reference sequence). CDR3 length: 12 residues. CDR3 region: CASSWGRNEQFF. CDR3 coding DNA: TGTGCCAGCAGCTGGGGCCGCAATGAGCAGTTCTTC.

The chain combines TRBV10-3 with TRBJ2-3; tentative D call: TRBD2 (5 bases). This CDR3 is 12 amino acids long. Germline CDR1 ENHRY, CDR2 SYGVKD. Trimming removed 4 bases at V and 4 bases at J, with 6 bases between. CDR3 protein: CAISGTSDTQYF. The DNA for the CDR3 is TGTGCCATCAGTGGGACTTCAGATACGCAGTATTTT.

V is TRBV3-1 (or the pseudogene TRBV3-2) and J is TRBJ1-1; TRBD1 aligns across 8 bases. Trimming cost V 3 bases and J 8 bases; bases outside gene matches: 8. There are 14 residues in the CDR3. Looked up from germline, CDR1 is LGHDT and CDR2 is YNNKEL (reference sequence). In DNA form, the CDR3 reads TGTGCCAGCAGCCACAACGGTGACAGGGGCGAAGCTTTCTTT. Translation gives CASSHNGDRGEAFF.